These 10 T cell receptor beta chains share one sample of origin, sequenced in a study of T cells in Graves' hyperthyroidism and ophthalmopathy. From RNA transcripts, TCR beta CDR3 regions were amplified. The study used the HTBI primer set for a first-round RT-PCR of the TCR CDR3. TCRdb reprocessed the multiplex PCR reads via MiXCR and lists one record per CDR3 protein. In the table there are 300,000 to 450,000 distinct CDR3 sequences, around a sixth of which are singletons. Sample: blood. These receptor sequences come from a man in his late teens or twenties with Graves' ophthalmopathy.

This clonotype was recorded once. This may come from a read error, since a much larger clone is one base off. This CDR3 is missing its conserved last phenylalanine or tryptophan, likely due to a read error. V gene TRBV2 combines with J gene TRBJ1-6; D ambiguous. Germline loops: CDR1 SNHLY, CDR2 FYNNEI. The CDR3 is made up of 15 amino acids. The V gene lost 6 bases and the J gene lost 0 bases, with 9 bases spanning the gap. This CDR3 is CASSSGSSYNSPLHL. CDR3 nucleotide sequence: TGTGCCAGCAGCTCAGGCAGCTCCTATAATTCACCCCTCCACCTT.

This clonotype was counted between two and nine times. The chain is built from TRBV5-4 and TRBJ2-1; tentatively, D is TRBD2 (7 bases). The CDR3 is 13 residues long. The V end lost 4 bases, the J end lost 9 bases, and 14 bases lay between the germline ends. Germline V CDR1 and CDR2: SGHNT, YYREEE (reference sequence). CDR3 bases: TGTGCCAGCAGCGGGGGGGGGGGCGGTGAGCAGTTCTTC. Translated, it gives CASSGGGGGEQFF.

In this sample, this clonotype turned up many times. This sequence joins TRBV3-1 and TRBJ2-5; D might be TRBD1 (5 bases). Trimming cost V 0 bases and J 5 bases, with 16 bases left between them. The CDR3 length is 16 residues. Germline CDR1 reads LGHDT; CDR2 reads YNNKEL (reference sequence). CDR3 bases: TGTGCCAGCAGCCAAGATGGGGCAGGGTCGTGGGAGACCCAGTACTTC. This translates into CASSQDGAGSWETQYF.

The chain employs TRBV9 and TRBJ2-1, with TRBD2 identical over 14 bases. V was clipped by 7 bases and J by 8 bases; unmatched bases: 8. This CDR3 has 15 amino acids. Germline CDR1 SGDLS, CDR2 YYNGEE. The CDR3 region is CASGLAGGQIDEQFF. CDR3 bases: TGTGCCAGCGGACTAGCGGGGGGTCAAATCGATGAGCAGTTCTTC.

This clonotype was seen many times. The chain recombines TRBV20-1 with TRBJ1-2, with D uncertain. The CDR3 covers 13 residues. The germline V gene has CDR1 DFQATT and CDR2 SNEGSKA (reference sequence). With 3 bases removed from V and 0 bases from J, the gap between germline ends came to 8 bases. CDR3 sequence: CSASFRTNYGYTF. In DNA form, the CDR3 reads TGCAGTGCTAGTTTCAGGACTAACTATGGCTACACCTTC.

In this sample, this clonotype turned up a few times. The chain links TRBV5-6 to TRBJ1-1, with D uncertain. The CDR3 spans 12 residues. Germline V gene sequence: CDR1 SGHDT, CDR2 YYEEEE. V shed 6 bases and J shed 4 bases, with 10 bases lying between them. The CDR3 protein is CASTTGSTEAFF. CDR3 coding DNA: TGTGCCAGCACTACGGGAAGCACTGAAGCTTTCTTT.

The chain employs TRBV6-2 or TRBV6-3 and TRBJ1-1, with 8 bases matching TRBD1. Germline CDR1 and CDR2: MNHEY and SVGEGT. The CDR3 extends over 17 amino acids. Unmatched junction bases numbered 16, after V lost 7 bases and J lost 3 bases. The chain's CDR3 is CASIDGVSGGAYTEAFF. In nucleotides, the CDR3 is TGTGCCAGCATCGACGGAGTGTCAGGGGGCGCGTACACTGAAGCTTTCTTT.

Comments on this clonotype: Mismatch with germline at one junction end may stem from a read error. The chain is built from TRBV9 and TRBJ1-1; 7 positions match TRBD1. CDR3 length: 15 amino acids. Germline values: CDR1 SGDLS, CDR2 YYNGEE. CDR3 amino acids: CTSSPGDSRNTEAFF. Written as DNA, the CDR3 is TGTACCAGCAGCCCGGGGGACAGTCGGAACACTGAAGCTTTCTTT.

J is TRBJ1-1 and V is TRBV3-1; D call uncertain. The CDR3 consists of 17 residues. Germline V gene sequence: CDR1 LGHDT, CDR2 YNNKEL (reference sequence). Trimming cost V 0 bases and J 5 bases, with 19 bases left between them. Written as DNA, the CDR3 is TGTGCCAGCAGCCAAGATAGAATGGCCGGCTTATGGACTGAAGCTTTCTTT. Translation: CASSQDRMAGLWTEAFF.

This clonotype was observed a few times. The chain links TRBV7-9 to TRBJ1-1, with 9 bases aligning to TRBD1. The germline V gene encodes CDR1 SEHNR and CDR2 FQNEAQ (reference sequence). The CDR3 runs to 13 residues. The junction had 5 bases not matched to a gene; V was cut back by 9 bases and J by 3 bases. This chain's CDR3 is CASTGTGYTEAFF. CDR3 coding DNA: TGTGCCAGTACCGGGACAGGGTACACTGAAGCTTTCTTT.